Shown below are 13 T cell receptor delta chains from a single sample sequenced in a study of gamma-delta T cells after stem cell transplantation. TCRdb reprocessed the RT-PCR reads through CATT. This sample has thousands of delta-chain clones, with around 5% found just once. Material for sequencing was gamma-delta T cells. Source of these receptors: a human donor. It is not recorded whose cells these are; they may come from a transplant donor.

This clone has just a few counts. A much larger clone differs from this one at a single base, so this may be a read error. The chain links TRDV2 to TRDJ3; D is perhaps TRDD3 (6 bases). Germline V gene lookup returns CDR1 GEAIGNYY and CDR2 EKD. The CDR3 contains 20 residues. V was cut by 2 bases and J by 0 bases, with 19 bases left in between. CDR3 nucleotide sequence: TGTGCCTGTGACATCGTGGGGGTTCGAGAGAGCTCCTGGGACACCCGACAGATGTTTTTC. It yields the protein CACDIVGVRESSWDTRQMFF.

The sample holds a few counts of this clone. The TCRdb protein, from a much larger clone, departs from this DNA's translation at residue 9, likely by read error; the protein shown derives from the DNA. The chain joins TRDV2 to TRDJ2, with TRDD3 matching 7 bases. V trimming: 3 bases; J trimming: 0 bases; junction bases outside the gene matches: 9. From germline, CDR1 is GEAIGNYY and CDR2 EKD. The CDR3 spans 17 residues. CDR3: CACDPIWGNTLTAQLFF. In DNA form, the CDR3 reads TGTGCCTGTGACCCGATTTGGGGGAATACTTTGACAGCACAACTCTTCTTT.

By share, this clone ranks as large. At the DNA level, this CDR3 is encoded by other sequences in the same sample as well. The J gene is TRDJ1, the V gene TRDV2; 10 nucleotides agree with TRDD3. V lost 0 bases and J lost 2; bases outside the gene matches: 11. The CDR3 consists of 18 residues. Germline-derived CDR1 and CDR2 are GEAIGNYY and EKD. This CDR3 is CACDTVLGDTESTDKLIF. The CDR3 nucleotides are TGTGCCTGTGACACCGTCTTGGGGGATACAGAGTCAACCGATAAACTCATCTTT.

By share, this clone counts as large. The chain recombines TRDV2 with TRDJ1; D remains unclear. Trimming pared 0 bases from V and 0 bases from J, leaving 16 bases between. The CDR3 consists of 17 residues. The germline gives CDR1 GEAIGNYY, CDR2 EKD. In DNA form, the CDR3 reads TGTGCCTGTGACACCTTGTCGGGAAAGAAGTACACCGATAAACTCATCTTT. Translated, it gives CACDTLSGKKYTDKLIF.

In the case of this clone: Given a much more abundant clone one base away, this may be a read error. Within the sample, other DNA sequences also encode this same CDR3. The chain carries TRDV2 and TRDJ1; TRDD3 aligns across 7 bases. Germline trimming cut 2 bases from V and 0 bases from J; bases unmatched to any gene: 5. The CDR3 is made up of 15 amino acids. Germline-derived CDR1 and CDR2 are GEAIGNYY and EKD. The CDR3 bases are TGTGCCTGTGACAAGATGGGGGACCACACCGATAAACTCATCTTT. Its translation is CACDKMGDHTDKLIF.

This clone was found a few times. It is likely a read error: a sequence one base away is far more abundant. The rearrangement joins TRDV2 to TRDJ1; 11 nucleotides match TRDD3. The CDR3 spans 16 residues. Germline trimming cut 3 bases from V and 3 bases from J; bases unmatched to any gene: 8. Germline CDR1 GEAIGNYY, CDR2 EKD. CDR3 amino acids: CACDPLLGDNADKLIF. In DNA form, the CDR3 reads TGTGCCTGTGACCCCTTACTGGGGGATAACGCCGATAAACTCATCTTT.

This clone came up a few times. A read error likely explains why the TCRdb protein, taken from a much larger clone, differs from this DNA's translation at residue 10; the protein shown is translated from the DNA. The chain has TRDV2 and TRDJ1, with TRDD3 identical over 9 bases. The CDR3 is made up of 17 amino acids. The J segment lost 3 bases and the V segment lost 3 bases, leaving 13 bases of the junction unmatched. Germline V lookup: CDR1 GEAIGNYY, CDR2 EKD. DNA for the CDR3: TGTGCCTGTGACTCGGTACTGGGGGAACTGGGATCCGATAAACTCATCTTT. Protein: CACDSVLGELGSDKLIF.

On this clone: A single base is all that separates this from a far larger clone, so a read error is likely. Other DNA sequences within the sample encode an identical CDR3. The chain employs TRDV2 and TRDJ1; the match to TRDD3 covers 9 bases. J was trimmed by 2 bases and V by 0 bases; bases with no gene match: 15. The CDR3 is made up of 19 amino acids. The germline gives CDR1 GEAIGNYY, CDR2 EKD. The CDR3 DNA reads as TGTGCCTGTGACACCGTCCGTGGGGGATATGCCATCCAGACCGATAAACTCATCTTT. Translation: CACDTVRGGYAIQTDKLIF.

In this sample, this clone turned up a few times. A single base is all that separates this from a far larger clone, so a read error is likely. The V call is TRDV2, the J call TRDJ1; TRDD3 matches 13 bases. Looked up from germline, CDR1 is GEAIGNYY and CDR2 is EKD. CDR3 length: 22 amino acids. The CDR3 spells CACDGLPQGTGGYAYGTDKPIF. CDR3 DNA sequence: TGTGCCTGTGACGGCCTCCCCCAGGGAACTGGGGGATACGCGTATGGGACCGATAAACCCATCTTT.

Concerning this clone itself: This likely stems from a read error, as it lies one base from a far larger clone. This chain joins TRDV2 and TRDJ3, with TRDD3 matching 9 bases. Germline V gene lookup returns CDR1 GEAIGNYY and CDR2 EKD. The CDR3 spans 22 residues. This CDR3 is CACDPAFASTGGPSRDTRQMFF. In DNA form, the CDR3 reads TGTGCCTGTGACCCCGCCTTCGCGTCTACTGGGGGACCCTCCCGGGACACCCGACAGATGTTTTTC.

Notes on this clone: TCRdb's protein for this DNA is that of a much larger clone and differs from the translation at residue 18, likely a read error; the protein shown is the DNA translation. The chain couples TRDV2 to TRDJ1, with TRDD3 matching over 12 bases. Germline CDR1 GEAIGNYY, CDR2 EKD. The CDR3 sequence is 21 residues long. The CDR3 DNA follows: TGTGCCTGTGACACCGTACCTGGGGGATACGAAGATGAAGGTAACACCGATGAACTCATCTTT. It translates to CACDTVPGGYEDEGNTDELIF.

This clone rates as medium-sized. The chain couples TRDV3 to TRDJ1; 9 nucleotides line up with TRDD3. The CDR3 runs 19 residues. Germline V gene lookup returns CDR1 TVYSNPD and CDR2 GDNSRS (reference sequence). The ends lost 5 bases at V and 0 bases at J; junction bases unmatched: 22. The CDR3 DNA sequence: TGTGCCCGTGAGATTACCGTTGGGGGGATACCTCCGAACACCGATAAACTCATCTTT. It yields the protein CAREITVGGIPPNTDKLIF.

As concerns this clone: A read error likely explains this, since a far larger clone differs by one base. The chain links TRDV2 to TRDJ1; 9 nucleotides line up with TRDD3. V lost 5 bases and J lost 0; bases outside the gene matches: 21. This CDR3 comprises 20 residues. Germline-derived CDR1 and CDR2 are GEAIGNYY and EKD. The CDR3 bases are TGTGCCTGTGGCAAGTTAGGTGCTGGGGGATCAGCGACGTACACCGATAAACTCATCTTT. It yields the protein CACGKLGAGGSATYTDKLIF.